This T cell receptor beta chain was retrieved from a study of T cell changes during pregnancy in multiple sclerosis. The method was immunoSEQ multiplex PCR; TCRdb's version includes in-frame clones alone and lacks a portion of them. The sample includes around 21,000 clones, 80% to 90% seen only once; the top ten take 20%. J was trimmed by 6 bases and V by 1 base; bases with no gene match: 8. The CDR3 runs 15 residues. Germline CDR1 is MGHRA and CDR2 is YSYEKL. This chain uses TRBV4-1 with TRBJ2-5, with 7 positions matching TRBD1. The sample was CD8+ T cells from peripheral blood mononuclear cells, taken after pregnancy. The clonotype comes from a female donor in good health, enrolled as a control in a pregnancy study. CDR3 sequence: CASSQVRGPEKTQYF. The CDR3 DNA sequence: TGCGCCAGCAGCCAAGTAAGGGGGCCAGAAAAGACCCAGTACTTC.